This TCR beta chain was profiled in a study of radiation and T cells in renal cell carcinoma. Whole-study findings and limits: Top 100 clonotypes averaged approximately 50% in irradiated versus about 45% in nephrectomy-only tumors. Irradiated tumors held more dominant CDR3 motifs than control tumors.

In the case of this clone: The antigen is undetermined.

Clones were sequenced by immunoSEQ multiplex PCR, and TCRdb holds only the in-frame ones, with some missing. The table has more than 14,000 clones, around two thirds seen once; the top ten hold roughly 15%. The sample's treatment: treatment-naive control, cytoreductive nephrectomy. Control samples are tumors resected by cytoreductive nephrectomy without prior radiation. The CDR3 sequence is 14 residues long. In germline, CDR1 is KGHSH, CDR2 LQKENI. The V gene lost 2 bases and the J gene lost 8 bases, with 14 bases spanning the gap. This sequence was found in a man in his sixties with renal cell carcinoma. The chain employs TRBV18 and TRBJ2-3, with D possibly being TRBD2 (5 bases). The sample consisted of tumor tissue, taken from a patient whose treatment was nephrectomy without radiotherapy. The CDR3 loop is CASSPGSSLGTQYF. The CDR3 coding sequence is TGTGCCAGCTCACCAGGATCTAGCCTAGGTACGCAGTATTTT.